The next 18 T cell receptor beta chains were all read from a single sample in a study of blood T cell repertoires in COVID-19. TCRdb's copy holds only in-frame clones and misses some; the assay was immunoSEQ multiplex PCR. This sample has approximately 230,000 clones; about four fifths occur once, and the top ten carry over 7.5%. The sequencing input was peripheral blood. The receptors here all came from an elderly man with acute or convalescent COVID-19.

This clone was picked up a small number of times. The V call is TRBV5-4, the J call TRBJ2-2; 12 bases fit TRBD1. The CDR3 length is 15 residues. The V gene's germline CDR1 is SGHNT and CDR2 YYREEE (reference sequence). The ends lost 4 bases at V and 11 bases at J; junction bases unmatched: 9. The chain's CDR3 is CASSPGTGGFGELFF. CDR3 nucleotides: TGTGCCAGCAGCCCCGGGACAGGGGGCTTCGGAGAGCTGTTTTTT.

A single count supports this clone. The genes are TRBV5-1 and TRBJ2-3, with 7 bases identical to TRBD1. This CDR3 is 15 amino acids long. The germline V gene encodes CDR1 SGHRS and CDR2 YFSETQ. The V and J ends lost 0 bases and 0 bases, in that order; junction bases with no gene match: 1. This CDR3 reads CASSLATGSTDTQYF. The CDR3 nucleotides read TGCGCCAGCAGCTTGGCGACAGGGAGCACAGATACGCAGTATTTT.

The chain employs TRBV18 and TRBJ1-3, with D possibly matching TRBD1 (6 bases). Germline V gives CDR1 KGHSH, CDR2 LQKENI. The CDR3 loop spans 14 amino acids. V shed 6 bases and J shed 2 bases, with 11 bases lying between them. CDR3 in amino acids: CASSLNRAGNTIYF. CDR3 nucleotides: TGTGCCAGCTCTCTCAACAGGGCTGGAAACACCATATATTTT.

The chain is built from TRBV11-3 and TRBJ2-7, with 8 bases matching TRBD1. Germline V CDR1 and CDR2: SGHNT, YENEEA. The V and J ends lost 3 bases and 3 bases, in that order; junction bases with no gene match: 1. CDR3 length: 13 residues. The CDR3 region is CASSLGQVYEQYF. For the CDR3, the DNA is TGTGCCAGCAGCTTGGGACAGGTCTACGAGCAGTACTTC.

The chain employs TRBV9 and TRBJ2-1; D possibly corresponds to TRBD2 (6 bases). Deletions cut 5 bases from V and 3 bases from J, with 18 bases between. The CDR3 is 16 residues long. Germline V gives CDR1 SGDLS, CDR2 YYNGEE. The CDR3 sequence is CASSSRGDSIYNEQFF. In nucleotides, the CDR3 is TGTGCCAGCAGTTCCCGAGGGGACTCAATCTACAATGAGCAGTTCTTC.

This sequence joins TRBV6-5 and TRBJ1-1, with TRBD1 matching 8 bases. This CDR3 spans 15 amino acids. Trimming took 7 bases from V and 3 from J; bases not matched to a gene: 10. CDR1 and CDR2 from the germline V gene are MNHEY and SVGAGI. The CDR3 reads CASTYGQGWDTEAFF. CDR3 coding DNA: TGTGCCAGCACCTACGGACAGGGCTGGGACACTGAAGCTTTCTTT.

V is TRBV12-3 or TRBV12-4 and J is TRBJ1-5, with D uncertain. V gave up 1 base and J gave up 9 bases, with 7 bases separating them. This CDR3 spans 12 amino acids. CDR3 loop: CASSLGSGPQHF. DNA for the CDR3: TGTGCCAGCAGTTTAGGTTCGGGGCCCCAGCATTTT.

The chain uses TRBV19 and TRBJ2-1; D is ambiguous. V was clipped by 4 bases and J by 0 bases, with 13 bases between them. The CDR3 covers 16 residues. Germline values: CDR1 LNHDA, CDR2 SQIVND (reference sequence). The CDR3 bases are TGTGCCAGTAGTACATTACTCCTAAGCTCCTACAATGAGCAGTTCTTC. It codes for CASSTLLLSSYNEQFF.

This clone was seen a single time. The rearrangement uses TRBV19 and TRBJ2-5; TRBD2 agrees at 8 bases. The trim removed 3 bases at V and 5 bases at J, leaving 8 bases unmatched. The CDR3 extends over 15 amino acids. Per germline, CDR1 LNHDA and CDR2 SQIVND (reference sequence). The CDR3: CASSMASGSVETQYF. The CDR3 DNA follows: TGTGCCAGTAGTATGGCCAGCGGGAGCGTGGAGACCCAGTACTTC.

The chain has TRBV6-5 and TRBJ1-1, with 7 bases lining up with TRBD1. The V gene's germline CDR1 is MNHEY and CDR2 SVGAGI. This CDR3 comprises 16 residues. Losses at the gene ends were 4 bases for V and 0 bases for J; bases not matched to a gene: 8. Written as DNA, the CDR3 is TGTGCCAGCAGTTCTAACAGGGGAGTGATGAACACTGAAGCTTTCTTT. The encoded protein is CASSSNRGVMNTEAFF.

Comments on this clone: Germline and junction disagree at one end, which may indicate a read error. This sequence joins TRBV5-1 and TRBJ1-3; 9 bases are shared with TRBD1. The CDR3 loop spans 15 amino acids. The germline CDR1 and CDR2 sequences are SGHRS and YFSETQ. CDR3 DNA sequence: TGCGCCAACAGCTTCGGACAGGGGACTGGAAACACCATATATTTT. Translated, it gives CANSFGQGTGNTIYF.

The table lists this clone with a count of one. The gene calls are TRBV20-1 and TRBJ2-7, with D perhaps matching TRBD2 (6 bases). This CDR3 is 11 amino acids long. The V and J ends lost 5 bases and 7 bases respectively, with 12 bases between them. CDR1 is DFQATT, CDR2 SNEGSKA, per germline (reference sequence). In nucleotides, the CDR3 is TGCAGTGCTGAAGCGGCGGGGGAGCAGTACTTC. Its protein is CSAEAAGEQYF.

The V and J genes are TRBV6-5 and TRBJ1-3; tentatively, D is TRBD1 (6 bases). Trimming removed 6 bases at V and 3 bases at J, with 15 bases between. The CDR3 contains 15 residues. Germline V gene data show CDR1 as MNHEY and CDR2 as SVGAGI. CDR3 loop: CASSGGQYLGNTIYF. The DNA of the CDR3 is TGTGCCAGCAGCGGAGGACAGTACCTTGGAAACACCATATATTTT.

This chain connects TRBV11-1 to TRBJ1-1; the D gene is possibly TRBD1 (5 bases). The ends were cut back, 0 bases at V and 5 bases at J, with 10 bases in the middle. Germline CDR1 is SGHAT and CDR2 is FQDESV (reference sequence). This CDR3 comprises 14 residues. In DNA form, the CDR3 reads TGTGCCAGCAGCTTAGCAGGGCGGGGGACTGAAGCTTTCTTT. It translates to CASSLAGRGTEAFF.

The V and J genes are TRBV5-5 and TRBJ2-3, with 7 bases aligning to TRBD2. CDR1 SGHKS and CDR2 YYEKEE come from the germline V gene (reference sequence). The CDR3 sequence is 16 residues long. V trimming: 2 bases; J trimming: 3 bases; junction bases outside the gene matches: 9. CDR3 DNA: TGTGCCAGCAGCTTTTGGGGGGGTCGCCAAACAGATACGCAGTATTTT. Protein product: CASSFWGGRQTDTQYF.

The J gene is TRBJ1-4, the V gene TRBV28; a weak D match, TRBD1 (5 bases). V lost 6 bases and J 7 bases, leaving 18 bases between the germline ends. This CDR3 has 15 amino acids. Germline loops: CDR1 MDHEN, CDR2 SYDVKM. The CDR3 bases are TGTGCCAGCAGCGAAACCGGGGGAAAGAGTGAAAAACTGTTTTTT. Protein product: CASSETGGKSEKLFF. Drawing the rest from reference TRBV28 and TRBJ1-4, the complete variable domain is DVKVTQSSRYLVKRTGEKVFLECVQDMDHENMFWYRQDPGLGLRLIYFSYDVKMKEKGDIPEGYSVSREKKERFSLILESASTNQTSMYLCASSETGGKSEKLFFGSGTQLSVL.

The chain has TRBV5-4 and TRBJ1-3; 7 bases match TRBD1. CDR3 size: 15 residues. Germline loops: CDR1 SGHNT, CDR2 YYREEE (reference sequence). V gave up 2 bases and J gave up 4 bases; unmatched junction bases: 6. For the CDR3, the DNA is TGTGCCAGCAGCTTCTCCTGGGACAGCGGAAACACCATATATTTT. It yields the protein CASSFSWDSGNTIYF.

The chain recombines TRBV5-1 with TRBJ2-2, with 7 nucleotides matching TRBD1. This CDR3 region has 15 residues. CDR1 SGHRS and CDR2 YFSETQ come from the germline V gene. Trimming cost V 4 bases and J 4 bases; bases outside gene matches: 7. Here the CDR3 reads CASSIAGTVTGELFF. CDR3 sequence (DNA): TGCGCCAGCAGCATTGCCGGGACAGTCACCGGGGAGCTGTTTTTT. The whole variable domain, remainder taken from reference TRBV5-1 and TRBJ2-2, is KAGVTQTPRYLIKTRGQQVTLSCSPISGHRSVSWYQQTPGQGLQFLFEYFSETQRNKGNFPGRFSGRQFSNSRSEMNVSTLELGDSALYLCASSIAGTVTGELFFGEGSRLTVL.